This T cell receptor (beta chain) was captured in a study of shared clonotypes between healthy human individuals. About the study: Three plates were used per donor for CD4 naive, three for CD4 memory, two for CD8 naive and one for CD8 memory.

Findings and limits, study-wide: Represented genetic and exposure-history diversity was restricted by having few donors.

CDR3 length: 16 residues. Germline V CDR1 and CDR2: LNHDA, SQIVND (reference sequence). V gave up 3 bases and J gave up 8 bases, with 22 bases separating them. On this clone: The antigen remains undetermined.

Assay runs were performed at deep level. The method was immunoSEQ multiplex PCR; TCRdb's version includes in-frame clones alone and lacks a portion of them. The sample records a few million clones, 85% to 95% being singletons. Only Caucasian adults living in Nashville, Tennessee made up the donor group. The sequence came from a man aged 18 to 35 in good health. Some clones in this sample may be carry-over from other donors' samples. The genes are TRBV19 and TRBJ1-2; D is ambiguous. Sequencing used naive CD4+ T cells from PBMCs. As to subset: CD45RA+ positively selected. CDR3 coding DNA: TGTGCCAGTAGTATTTTGCCCGAGGCAGATCGGGAAGGCTACACCTTC. It is translated as CASSILPEADREGYTF.